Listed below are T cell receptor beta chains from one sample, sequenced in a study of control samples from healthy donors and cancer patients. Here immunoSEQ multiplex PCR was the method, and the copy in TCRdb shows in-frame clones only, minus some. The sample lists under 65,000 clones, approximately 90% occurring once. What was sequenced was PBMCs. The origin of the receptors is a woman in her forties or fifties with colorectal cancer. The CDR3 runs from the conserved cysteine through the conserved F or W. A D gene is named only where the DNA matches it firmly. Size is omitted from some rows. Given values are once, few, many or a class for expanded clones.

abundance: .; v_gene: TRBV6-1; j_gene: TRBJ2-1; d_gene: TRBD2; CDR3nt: TGTGCCAGCAGTGACCCCCGCCGAGGGCCTCCGGGGGGGGAGCAGTTCTTC; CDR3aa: CASSDPRRGPPGGEQFF
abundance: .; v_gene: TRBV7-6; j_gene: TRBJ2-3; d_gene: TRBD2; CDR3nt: TGTGCCAGCAGCTCCCCCACTAGCGGGAGACACGCAGATACGCAGTATTTT; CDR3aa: CASSSPTSGRHADTQYF
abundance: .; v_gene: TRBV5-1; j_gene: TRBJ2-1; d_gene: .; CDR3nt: TGCGCCAGCAGCTTGGGGACTGGCCAGGGTGAGCAGTTCTTC; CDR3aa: CASSLGTGQGEQFF
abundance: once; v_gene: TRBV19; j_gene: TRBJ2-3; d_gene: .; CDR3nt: TGTGCCAGTAACCATGGGCAGTACACAGATACGCAGTATTTT; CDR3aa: CASNHGQYTDTQYF
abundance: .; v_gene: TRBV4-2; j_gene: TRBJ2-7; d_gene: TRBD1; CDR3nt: TGTGCCAGCAGCCAGCTTCTTTCCGGGACAGGGGGCCGTTACGAGCAGTACTTC; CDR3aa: CASSQLLSGTGGRYEQYF
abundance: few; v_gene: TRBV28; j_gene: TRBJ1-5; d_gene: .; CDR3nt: TGTGCCAGCAGGCCCACGACCGGGGCGCGGCCCCAGCATTTT; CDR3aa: CASRPTTGARPQHF
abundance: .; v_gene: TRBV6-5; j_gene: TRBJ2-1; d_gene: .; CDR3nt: TGTGCCAGCAGTTACGACAGAGCCTACAATGAGCAGTTCTTC; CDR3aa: CASSYDRAYNEQFF
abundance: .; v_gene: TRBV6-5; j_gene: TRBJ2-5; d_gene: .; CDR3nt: TGTGCCAGCAGCCTAATAGACAGCCGCCAAGAGACCCAGTACTTC; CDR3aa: CASSLIDSRQETQYF
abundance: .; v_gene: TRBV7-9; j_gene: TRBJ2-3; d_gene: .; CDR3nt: TGTGCCAGCAGCGGTAGCGTCTCCGGGACACTGGGTCTGGATACGCAGTATTTT; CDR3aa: CASSGSVSGTLGLDTQYF
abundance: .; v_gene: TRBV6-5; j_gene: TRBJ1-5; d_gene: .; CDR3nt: TGTGCCAGCAGCGGCGGGACACCCCAAAATCAGCCCCAGCATTTT; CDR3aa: CASSGGTPQNQPQHF
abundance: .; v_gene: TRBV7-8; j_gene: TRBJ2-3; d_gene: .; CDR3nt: TGTGCCAGCAGCACTTTTTCGGGGGAAGGATCAGATACGCAGTATTTT; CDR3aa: CASSTFSGEGSDTQYF
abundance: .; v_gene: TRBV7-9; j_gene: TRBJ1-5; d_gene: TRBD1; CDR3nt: TGTGCCAGCAGCTCAGACAGGGGTGGGAGTCAGCCCCAGCATTTT; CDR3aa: CASSSDRGGSQPQHF
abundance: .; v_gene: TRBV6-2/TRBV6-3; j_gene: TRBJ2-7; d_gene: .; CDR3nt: TGTGCCAGCACCCCGAGTGTGGGGAGAAGGACCTACGAGCAGTACTTC; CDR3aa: CASTPSVGRRTYEQYF
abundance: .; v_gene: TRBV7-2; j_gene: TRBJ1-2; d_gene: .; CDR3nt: TGTGCCAGCAGCTTACTGTCAGAGAACTATGGCTACACCTTC; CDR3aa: CASSLLSENYGYTF
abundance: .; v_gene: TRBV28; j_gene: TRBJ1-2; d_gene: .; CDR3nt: TGTGCCAGCGGCGACGGTCTAGGGGAGGGCTACACCTTC; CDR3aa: CASGDGLGEGYTF
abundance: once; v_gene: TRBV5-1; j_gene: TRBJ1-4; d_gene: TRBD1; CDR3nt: TGCGCCAGCAGCTTGGCCGGACAGGGGGACAGTGAAAAACTGTTTTTT; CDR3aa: CASSLAGQGDSEKLFF
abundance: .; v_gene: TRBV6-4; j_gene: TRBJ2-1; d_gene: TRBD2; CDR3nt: TGTGCCAGCAAGGGGACTGAGCGGGAGGAGGAGCAGTTCTTC; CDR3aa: CASKGTEREEEQFF
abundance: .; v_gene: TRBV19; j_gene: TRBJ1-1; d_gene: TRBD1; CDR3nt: TGTGCCAGTAGTGACAGGGGGAACACTGAAGCTTTCTTT; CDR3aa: CASSDRGNTEAFF
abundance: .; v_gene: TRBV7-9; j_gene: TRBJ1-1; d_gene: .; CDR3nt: TGTGCCAGCAGCTTACCACGGGACCCGGGACGAATGAACACTGAAGCTTTCTTT; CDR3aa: CASSLPRDPGRMNTEAFF
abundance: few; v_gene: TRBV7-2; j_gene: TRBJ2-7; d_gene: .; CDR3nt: TGTGCCAGCAGCTTAGAAGTAGCCTACGAGCAGTACTTC; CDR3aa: CASSLEVAYEQYF
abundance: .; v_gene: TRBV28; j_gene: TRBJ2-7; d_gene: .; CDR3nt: TGTGCCACCAGTATCGGTGGCTACGAGCAGTACTTC; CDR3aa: CATSIGGYEQYF
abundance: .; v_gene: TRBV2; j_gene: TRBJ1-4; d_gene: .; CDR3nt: TGTGCCAGCAACCCGGTTCGAAATGAAAAACTGTTTTTT; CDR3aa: CASNPVRNEKLFF
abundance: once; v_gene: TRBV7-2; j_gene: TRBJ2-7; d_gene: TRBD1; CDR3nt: TGTGCCAGCAGCTTGTCCGGGACAGGGGAGTACGAGCAGTACTTC; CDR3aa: CASSLSGTGEYEQYF
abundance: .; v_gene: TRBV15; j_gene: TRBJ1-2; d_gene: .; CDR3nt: TGTGCCACCAGCGTCCGTGGGGACTCACGGGGTGGCTACACCTTC; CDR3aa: CATSVRGDSRGGYTF
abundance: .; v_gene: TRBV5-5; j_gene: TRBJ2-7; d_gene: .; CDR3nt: TGTGCCAGCAGCTTCGAGACTAATTCCTACGAGCAGTACTTC; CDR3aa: CASSFETNSYEQYF
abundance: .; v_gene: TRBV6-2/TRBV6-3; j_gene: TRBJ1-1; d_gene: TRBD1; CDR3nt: TGTGCCAGCAGTTACGCTACAGGGGATTATCGCACTGAAGCTTTCTTT; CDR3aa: CASSYATGDYRTEAFF
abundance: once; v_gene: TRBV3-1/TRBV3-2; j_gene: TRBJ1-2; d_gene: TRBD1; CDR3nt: TGTGCCAGCAGCCAACCGGGACAGGGGACCGGCTACACCTTC; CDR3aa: CASSQPGQGTGYTF
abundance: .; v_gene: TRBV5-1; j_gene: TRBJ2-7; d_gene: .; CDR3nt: TGCGCCAGCAGCCATGGCGCGGGGCCCACCTACGAGCAGTACTTC; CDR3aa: CASSHGAGPTYEQYF
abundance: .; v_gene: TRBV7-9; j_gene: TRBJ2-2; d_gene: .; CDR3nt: TGTGCCAGCAGCTTAGACAACGGGGTTTTGTTTTTT; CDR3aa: CASSLDNGVLFF
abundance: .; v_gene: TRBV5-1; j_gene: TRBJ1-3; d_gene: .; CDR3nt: TGCGCCAGCAGCTGGCGGGAAGGGGGAATTAGTCCTGGAAACACCATATATTTT; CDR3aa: CASSWREGGISPGNTIYF
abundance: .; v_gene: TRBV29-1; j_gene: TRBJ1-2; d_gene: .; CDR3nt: TGCAGCGCAGGGGTTGTGGGCTATGGCTACACCTTC; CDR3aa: CSAGVVGYGYTF
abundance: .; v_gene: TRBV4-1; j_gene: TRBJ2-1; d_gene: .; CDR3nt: TGCGCCAGCAGCCAAGATATGGTAGCGCCTTACAATGAGCAGTTCTTC; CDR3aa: CASSQDMVAPYNEQFF
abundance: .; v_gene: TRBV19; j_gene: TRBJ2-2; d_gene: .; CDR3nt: TGTGCCAGTAGGGACAGAAGGAACACCGGGGAGCTGTTTTTT; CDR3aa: CASRDRRNTGELFF
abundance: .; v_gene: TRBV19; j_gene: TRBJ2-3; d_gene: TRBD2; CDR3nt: TGTGCCAGTAGTACCCGTCGGGGGGTTGGCACAGATACGCAGTATTTT; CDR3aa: CASSTRRGVGTDTQYF
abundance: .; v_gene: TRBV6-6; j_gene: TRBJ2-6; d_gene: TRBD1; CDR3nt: TGTGCCAGCAGCGACAGGGGCTCTGGGGCCAACGTCCTGACTTTC; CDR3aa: CASSDRGSGANVLTF
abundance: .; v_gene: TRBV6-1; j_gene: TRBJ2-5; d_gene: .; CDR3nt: TGTGCCAGCAGTGAAGCGGGATTGGGGCTAGCAAAAGAGACCCAGTACTTC; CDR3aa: CASSEAGLGLAKETQYF
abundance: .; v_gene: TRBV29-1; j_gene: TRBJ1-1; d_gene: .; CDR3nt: TGCAGCGTTGTAAAAGGGGGGAACACTGAAGCTTTCTTT; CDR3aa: CSVVKGGNTEAFF
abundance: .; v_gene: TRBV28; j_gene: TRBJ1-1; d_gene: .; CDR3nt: TGTGCCAGCAGTCCTCCGAGGGGGAAAAGGACGAACACTGAAGCTTTCTTT; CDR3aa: CASSPPRGKRTNTEAFF
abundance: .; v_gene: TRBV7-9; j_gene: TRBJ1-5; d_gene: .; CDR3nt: TGTGCCAGCAGCTTAGGAGGGGTCAGCAATCAGCCCCAGCATTTT; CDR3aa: CASSLGGVSNQPQHF
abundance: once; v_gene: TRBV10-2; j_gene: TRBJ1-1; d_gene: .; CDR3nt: TGCGCCAGCAGGGTATTCGACGGAGCCAACACTGAAGCTTTCTTT; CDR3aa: CASRVFDGANTEAFF
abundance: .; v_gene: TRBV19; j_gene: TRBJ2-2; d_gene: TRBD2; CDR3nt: TGTGCCAGTAGGGTAACTAGCGGGAGAGGTACCGGGGAGCTGTTTTTT; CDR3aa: CASRVTSGRGTGELFF
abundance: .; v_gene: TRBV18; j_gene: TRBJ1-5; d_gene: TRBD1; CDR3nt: TGTGCCAGCTCACTCTCCCCGGGACAGAATCCTCAGCCCCAGCATTTT; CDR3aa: CASSLSPGQNPQPQHF
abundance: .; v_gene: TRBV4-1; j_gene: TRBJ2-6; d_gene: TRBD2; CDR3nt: TGCGCCAGCAGCCAATTTGAAGGACTAGCGGGAGGGTCTGGGGCCAACGTCCTGACTTTC; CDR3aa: CASSQFEGLAGGSGANVLTF
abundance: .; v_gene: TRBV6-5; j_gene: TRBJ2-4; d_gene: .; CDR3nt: TGTGCCAGCAGTTACTCGTCTAGCGTCGGGAACATTCAGTACTTC; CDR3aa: CASSYSSSVGNIQYF
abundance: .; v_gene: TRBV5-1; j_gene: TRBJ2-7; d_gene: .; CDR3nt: TGCGCCAGCAGCCAGACCTCTGGGGAGCAGTACTTC; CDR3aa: CASSQTSGEQYF
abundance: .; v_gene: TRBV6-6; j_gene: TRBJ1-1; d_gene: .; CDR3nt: TGTGCCGCATCTTGGGGGGGGTTGGACGGCACTGAAGCTTTCTTT; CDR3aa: CAASWGGLDGTEAFF
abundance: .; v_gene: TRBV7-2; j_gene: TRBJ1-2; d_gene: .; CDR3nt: TGTGCCAGCAGCCCAGACGCACAAGGCTACACCTTC; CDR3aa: CASSPDAQGYTF
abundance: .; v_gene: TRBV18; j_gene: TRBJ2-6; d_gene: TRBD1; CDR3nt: TGTGCCAGCTCCCCGGGACAGGGGGCGACTGGGGCCAACGTCCTGACTTTC; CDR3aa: CASSPGQGATGANVLTF
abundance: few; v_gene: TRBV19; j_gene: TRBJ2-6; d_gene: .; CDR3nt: TGTGCCAGTAGTCTTCAGGGGGGGAGCTCTGGGGCCAACGTCCTGACTTTC; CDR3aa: CASSLQGGSSGANVLTF
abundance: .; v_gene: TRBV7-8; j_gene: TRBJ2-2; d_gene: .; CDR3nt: TGTGCCAGCAGCTTATTAGCGAACACCGGGGAGCTGTTTTTT; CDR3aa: CASSLLANTGELFF
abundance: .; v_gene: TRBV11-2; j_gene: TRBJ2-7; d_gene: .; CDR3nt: TGTGCCAGCAGCTTCGAGGGAAGATCCTACGAGCAGTACTTC; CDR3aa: CASSFEGRSYEQYF
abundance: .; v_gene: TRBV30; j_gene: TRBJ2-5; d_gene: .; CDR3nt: TGTGCCTGGAGTGTGTTTTCGGGGTTACTAGGGGCTTCTCCCCAAGAGACCCAGTACTTC; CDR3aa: CAWSVFSGLLGASPQETQYF
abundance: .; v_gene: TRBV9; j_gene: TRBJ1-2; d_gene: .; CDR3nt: TGTGCCAGCAGCGTAGAGGCCAGAGGAAGGCGTGGCTACACCTTC; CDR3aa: CASSVEARGRRGYTF
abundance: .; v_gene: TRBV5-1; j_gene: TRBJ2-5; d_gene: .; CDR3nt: TGCGCCAGCAGCCTAAATACCCCGACAAAAGAGACCCAGTACTTC; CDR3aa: CASSLNTPTKETQYF
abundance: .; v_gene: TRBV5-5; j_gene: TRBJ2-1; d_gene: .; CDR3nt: TGTGCCAGCAGCTTGGGACCGGGAGCGGCCTACAATGAGCAGTTCTTC; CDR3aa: CASSLGPGAAYNEQFF
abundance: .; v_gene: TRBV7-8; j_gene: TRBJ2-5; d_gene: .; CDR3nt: TGTGCCAGCAGCTCCTCCACTAGCTCCGAGACCCAGTACTTC; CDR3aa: CASSSSTSSETQYF
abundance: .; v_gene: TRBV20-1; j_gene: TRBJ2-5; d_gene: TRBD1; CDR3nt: TGCAGTGCTCCCAGGGGGGAGACCCAGTACTTC; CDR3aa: CSAPRGETQYF